Listed below are T cell receptor beta chains from one sample, sequenced in a study of cytotoxic CD8 clonotypes in ibrutinib-treated CLL. Sequenced by immunoSEQ multiplex PCR; TCRdb stores in-frame clones only, minus some. The data contain roughly 38,000 clones, roughly 50% of them singletons. The starting material was PBMCs, obtained before ibrutinib treatment. The receptors stem from a human donor with chronic lymphocytic leukemia. The CDR3 runs from the conserved cysteine through the conserved F or W. D genes are given only for firm matches. Clone size is stated in some rows and not others, as once, few, many or a class when expanded.

J gene,D gene,V gene,clone size,CDR3 DNA,CDR3 protein
TRBJ1-1,TRBD1,TRBV5-1,few,TGCGCCAGCAGCTCCGGGACAGGGAGGAAGAACACTGAAGCTTTCTTT,CASSSGTGRKNTEAFF
TRBJ1-1,TRBD1,TRBV27,-,TGTGCCAGCAGTTACAGGGGGAGGGACACTGAAGCTTTCTTT,CASSYRGRDTEAFF
TRBJ2-1,-,TRBV4-1,-,TGCGCCAGCAGCCATATCGGGAGAAACTCCTACAATGAGCAGTTCTTC,CASSHIGRNSYNEQFF
TRBJ1-4,-,TRBV9,few,TGTGCCAGCAACCCAAGCGGGGGGGCTGAAAAACTGTTTTTT,CASNPSGGAEKLFF
TRBJ1-5,TRBD1,TRBV7-2,-,TGTGCCAGCAGGGCAGACAGGGTAGGGAATCAGCCCCAGCATTTT,CASRADRVGNQPQHF
TRBJ1-4,-,TRBV15,-,TGTGCCACCAGCAGGGACTTTGCCGGTGAAAAACTGTTTTTT,CATSRDFAGEKLFF
TRBJ2-3,TRBD2,TRBV7-3,-,TGTGCCAGCAGCTCGGGACTAGCGGGGGAAACAGATACGCAGTATTTT,CASSSGLAGETDTQYF
TRBJ2-1,-,TRBV27,-,TGTGCCAGCAGTCCGGACTACCTGGGCAATGAGCAGTTCTTC,CASSPDYLGNEQFF
TRBJ2-5,TRBD1,TRBV7-7,few,TGTGCTAGCAGCTTACCCTCAGGGGGCCAGGAGACCCAGTACTTC,CASSLPSGGQETQYF
TRBJ2-3,-,TRBV5-1,few,TGCGCCAGCAGCTTGGAGGGGGGCCATGATACGCAGTATTTT,CASSLEGGHDTQYF
TRBJ1-1,-,TRBV6-5,-,TGTGCCAGCAGTTACCGCTTTTTAGATGGGAACACTGAAGCTTTCTTT,CASSYRFLDGNTEAFF
TRBJ2-3,-,TRBV10-3,-,TGTGCCATCGGGAGTAGCACAGATACGCAGTATTTT,CAIGSSTDTQYF
TRBJ1-2,-,TRBV10-2,few,TGCGCCAGCAGTGAGTCAGGGGGAAACTATGGCTACACCTTC,CASSESGGNYGYTF
TRBJ1-4,-,TRBV4-2,-,TGTGCCAGCAGCCCCAGAGAGAGGGCGGGGGAAAAACTGTTTTTT,CASSPRERAGEKLFF
TRBJ2-3,-,TRBV2,-,TGTGCCTTATCTTTGTCACTAGCCGGCTCAGATACGCAGTATTTT,CALSLSLAGSDTQYF
TRBJ1-1,-,TRBV2,-,TGTGCCAGCAGTGAAGGAGTTTACACTGAAGCTTTCTTT,CASSEGVYTEAFF
TRBJ1-1,-,TRBV10-1,-,TGCGCCAGCAGTGATCATAGGATGGGCACTGAAGCTTTCTTT,CASSDHRMGTEAFF
TRBJ2-3,TRBD2,TRBV28,-,TGTGCCAGCAGTCCCCTTGGAGCGGGGGAGAGCACAGATACGCAGTATTTT,CASSPLGAGESTDTQYF
TRBJ2-3,TRBD2,TRBV2,-,TGTGCCAGCAGTGATGGGCGGGGGGCTCAAGATACGCAGTATTTT,CASSDGRGAQDTQYF
TRBJ1-1,-,TRBV5-6,-,TGTGCCAGCAGCTTGGCCACCTGGGGCACTGAAGCTTTCTTT,CASSLATWGTEAFF
TRBJ1-1,-,TRBV12-5,few,TGTGCTATCCGGGGCTATGTGAACGCTTTCTTT,CAIRGYVNAFF
TRBJ1-6,-,TRBV2,-,TGTGCCGGCCAGGTTGAGAATTCACCCCTCCACTTT,CAGQVENSPLHF
TRBJ1-2,-,TRBV6-5,-,TGTGCCAGCAGTTACGGGACTCTAGGCTATGGCTACACCTTC,CASSYGTLGYGYTF
TRBJ1-6,-,TRBV19,few,TGTGCCAGTAGTACGACCGAAAATTCACCCCTCCACTTT,CASSTTENSPLHF
TRBJ2-6,-,TRBV4-1,-,TGCGCCAGCAGCCTTCCGTACTCTGGGGCCAACGTCCTGACTTTC,CASSLPYSGANVLTF
TRBJ1-5,TRBD1,TRBV19,medium-sized,TGTGCCAGTAGTGGGACAGGGGGCAGGCAGCCCCAGCATTTT,CASSGTGGRQPQHF
TRBJ1-6,TRBD1,TRBV5-6,few,TGTGCCAGCAGCTTAGGACAGGTCGCCCGATCCTATAATTCACCCCTCCACTTT,CASSLGQVARSYNSPLHF
TRBJ2-2,-,TRBV7-9,-,TGTGCCAGCAGACCCCCTAGGACCGGGGAGCTGTTTTTT,CASRPPRTGELFF
TRBJ2-1,-,TRBV11-3,few,TGTGCCAGCAGCTGGGGTCGTTTCAGTCCTAACAATGAGCAGTTCTTC,CASSWGRFSPNNEQFF
TRBJ1-3,-,TRBV7-9,-,TGTGCCAGCAGCTTAGGGACAGTCTCTGGAAACACCATATATTTT,CASSLGTVSGNTIYF
TRBJ2-5,-,TRBV2,few,TGTGCCAGCCACGCCCGGGAACAAGAGACCCAGTACTTC,CASHAREQETQYF
TRBJ1-5,TRBD1,TRBV7-2,-,TGTGCCAGCAGCTTACAACAGGGGGGGAATCAGCCCCAGCATTTT,CASSLQQGGNQPQHF
TRBJ2-2,-,TRBV10-3,-,TGTGCCATCAGGCCCCATTTGACCGGGGAGCTGTTTTTT,CAIRPHLTGELFF
TRBJ2-3,TRBD1,TRBV7-9,medium-sized,TGTGCCAGCAGCTTAGGCCGGGACAGGGTATCCACAGATACGCAGTATTTT,CASSLGRDRVSTDTQYF
TRBJ2-1,-,TRBV5-4,-,TGTGCCAGCAGCTTAGCAGGGTTCCATGAGCAGTTCTTC,CASSLAGFHEQFF
TRBJ2-5,-,TRBV5-6,once,TGTGCCAGCAGCCCCCTGGGAGAGACCCAGTACTTC,CASSPLGETQYF
TRBJ1-2,TRBD1,TRBV29-1,-,TGCAGCGTTGAAGATCAGGACAGGATGTATGGCTACACCTTC,CSVEDQDRMYGYTF
TRBJ2-5,-,TRBV10-1,-,TGCGCCAGCTCGGCTCAGCAGGAAGAGACCCAGTACTTC,CASSAQQEETQYF
TRBJ1-1,-,TRBV25-1,-,TGTGCCAGCAGTTCCCGGACGGGGAACACTGAAGCTTTCTTT,CASSSRTGNTEAFF
TRBJ2-7,-,TRBV10-3,-,TGTGCCACCGGGAGCTCCTACGAGCAGTACTTC,CATGSSYEQYF
TRBJ1-1,-,TRBV10-3,-,TGTGCCATCAGTGCTGACAGAGAGAACACTGAAGCTTTCTTT,CAISADRENTEAFF
TRBJ1-5,-,TRBV19,few,TGTGCCAGTAGTGCAGGGACGGGGCGTAGCAATCAGCCCCAGCATTTT,CASSAGTGRSNQPQHF
TRBJ1-1,-,TRBV19,once,TGTGCCAGTAGTAGGGTCGGGACTGAAGCTTTCTTT,CASSRVGTEAFF
TRBJ1-6,-,TRBV7-6,few,TGTGCCAGCAGCTTAGATGCTGATTCACCCCTCCACTTT,CASSLDADSPLHF
TRBJ2-7,-,TRBV6-5,-,TGTGCCAGCAGTTACTCGAGCAGGGTGAAGTACTTC,CASSYSSRVKYF
TRBJ2-5,-,TRBV6-5,-,TGTGCCAGCAGTTACTCGGGGAACCAAGAGACCCAGTACTTC,CASSYSGNQETQYF
TRBJ2-6,TRBD1,TRBV5-1,-,TGCGCCAGCAGCTCTCGACAGGGGGCTTCTGGGGCCAACGTCCTGACTTTC,CASSSRQGASGANVLTF
TRBJ2-7,TRBD1,TRBV10-3,-,TGTGCCACCGGGGGCGGGACAGGGATTTACGAGCAGTACTTC,CATGGGTGIYEQYF